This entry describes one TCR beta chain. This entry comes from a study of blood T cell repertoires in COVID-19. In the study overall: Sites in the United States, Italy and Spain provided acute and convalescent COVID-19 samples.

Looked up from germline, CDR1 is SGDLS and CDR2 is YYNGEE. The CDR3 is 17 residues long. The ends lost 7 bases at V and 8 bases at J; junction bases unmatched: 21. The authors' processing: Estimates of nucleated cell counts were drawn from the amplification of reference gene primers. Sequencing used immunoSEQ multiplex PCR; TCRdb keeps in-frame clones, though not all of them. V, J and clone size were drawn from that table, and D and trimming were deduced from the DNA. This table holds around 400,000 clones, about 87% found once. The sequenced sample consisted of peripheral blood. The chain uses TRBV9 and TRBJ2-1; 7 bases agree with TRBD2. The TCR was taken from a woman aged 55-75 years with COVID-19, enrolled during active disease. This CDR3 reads CASGVSSGTTQGDEQFF. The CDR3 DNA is TGTGCCAGCGGAGTCAGCTCGGGGACTACTCAAGGGGATGAGCAGTTCTTC.